What follows are 13 T cell receptor beta chains derived from one specimen sequenced in a study of PD-1 blockade in classical Hodgkin lymphoma. TCRdb's table, derived via immunoSEQ multiplex PCR, lists solely in-frame clones and lacks some. Of about 58,000 clones in the sample, approximately 89% were seen once. In every patient, relapse followed autologous stem cell transplantation, while exposure to brentuximab vedotin differed. Source: peripheral blood mononuclear cells (PBMCs), taken before the second cycle of nivolumab. Every receptor here comes from a human donor with classical Hodgkin lymphoma.

This chain connects TRBV15 to TRBJ1-4; D is unclear. Germline lookup yields CDR1 LNHNV and CDR2 YYDKDF (reference sequence). V was pared by 0 bases and J by 0 bases, with 8 bases between. The CDR3 has 16 residues. CDR3 nucleotides: TGTGCCACCAGCAGAGATTCGGGAGCAACTAATGAAAAACTGTTTTTT. Its protein product is CATSRDSGATNEKLFF.

The V and J genes are TRBV15 and TRBJ2-7, with D possibly matching TRBD2 (6 bases). Germline V gives CDR1 LNHNV, CDR2 YYDKDF (reference sequence). V was shortened by 0 bases and J by 6 bases, with 15 bases between the two germline ends. CDR3 length: 15 residues. In DNA form, the CDR3 reads TGTGCCACCAGCAGAGATTTGGAGGGCGTAAGCGAGCAGTACTTC. As protein: CATSRDLEGVSEQYF.

This chain uses TRBV5-5 with TRBJ1-2; unclear D gene. The CDR3 runs 13 residues. Germline CDR1 and CDR2: SGHKS and YYEKEE (reference sequence). Trimming cost V 4 bases and J 7 bases, with 14 bases left between them. The CDR3 loop reads CASSPYEQRGYTF. The DNA for the CDR3 is TGTGCCAGCAGCCCCTACGAACAGCGTGGCTACACCTTC.

The rearrangement joins TRBV19 to TRBJ2-7; 11 bases are shared with TRBD2. J gave up 0 bases and V 5 bases, and 3 bases lay outside the gene matches. The CDR3 runs 15 residues. Germline assignment: CDR1 LNHDA and CDR2 SQIVND (reference sequence). The CDR3 DNA is TGTGCCAGTAGTCTCACTAGCGGGAGCTCCTACGAGCAGTACTTC. Translation: CASSLTSGSSYEQYF.

This chain links TRBV27 with TRBJ2-5, with 8 bases identical to TRBD1. V shed 5 bases and J 4 bases; nucleotides not matched to a gene: 3. Germline-derived CDR1 and CDR2 are MNHEY and SMNVEV (reference sequence). The CDR3 extends over 13 amino acids. The CDR3 spells CASSGQGVETQYF. CDR3 in DNA: TGTGCCAGCAGTGGACAGGGTGTAGAGACCCAGTACTTC.

The rearrangement links TRBV5-5 to TRBJ2-5, with a tentative D call TRBD2 (6 bases). In germline, CDR1 is SGHKS, CDR2 YYEKEE (reference sequence). The ends were cut back, 6 bases at V and 1 base at J, with 13 bases in the middle. This CDR3 is built from 14 residues. For the CDR3, the DNA is TGTGCCAGCACCTCGCCGGGACTCCAAGAGACCCAGTACTTC. Its translation is CASTSPGLQETQYF.

This sequence joins TRBV7-9 and TRBJ1-1; D gene ambiguous. CDR1 and CDR2 from the germline V gene are SEHNR and FQNEAQ (reference sequence). With 1 base removed from V and 9 bases from J, the gap between germline ends came to 12 bases. The CDR3 has 13 residues. CDR3: CASSLEDLTKAFF. The CDR3 nucleotides read TGTGCCAGCAGCTTAGAGGACCTAACTAAAGCTTTCTTT.

The chain carries TRBV18 and TRBJ2-3; 7 positions agree with TRBD1. Germline CDR1 reads KGHSH; CDR2 reads LQKENI. This CDR3 comprises 15 residues. V dropped 1 base and J dropped 5; count of bases not matched to a gene: 6. CDR3 loop: CASSPQGQALDTQYF. CDR3 DNA sequence: TGTGCCAGCTCACCACAAGGACAGGCCCTAGATACGCAGTATTTT.

J is TRBJ1-2 and V is TRBV5-6; D is uncertain. The germline gives CDR1 SGHDT, CDR2 YYEEEE. The CDR3 is made up of 13 amino acids. The V end lost 4 bases, the J end lost 4 bases, and 11 bases lay between the germline ends. The CDR3 region has the DNA TGTGCCAGCAGCCCGGCTACGGTCTATGGCTACACCTTC. Its protein product is CASSPATVYGYTF.

The chain carries TRBV29-1 and TRBJ2-1, with D perhaps given as TRBD1 or TRBD2 (5 bases each). Trimming cost V 6 bases and J 3 bases, with 18 bases left between them. The germline gives CDR1 SQVTM, CDR2 ANQGSEA. The CDR3 is 15 amino acids. The CDR3 DNA follows: TGCAGCGTGAGGAAACCGGGACGCCGCTACAATGAGCAGTTCTTC. It translates to CSVRKPGRRYNEQFF.

V is TRBV7-9 and J is TRBJ2-7, with 10 bases matching TRBD2. Unmatched junction bases numbered 10, after V lost 4 bases and J lost 1 base. Germline V lookup: CDR1 SEHNR, CDR2 FQNEAQ (reference sequence). The CDR3 has 17 amino acids. Written as DNA, the CDR3 is TGTGCCAGCAGCTCAGACCCACTAGCGGGGTTGTCCTACGAGCAGTACTTC. Encoded protein: CASSSDPLAGLSYEQYF.

The chain links TRBV5-1 to TRBJ2-2; D unresolved. Germline V gene lookup returns CDR1 SGHRS and CDR2 YFSETQ. The CDR3 spans 14 residues. V lost 5 bases, J lost 0 bases, and 8 bases lay in between. In nucleotides, the CDR3 is TGCGCCAGCAGAGATACAGCGAACACCGGGGAGCTGTTTTTT. It yields the protein CASRDTANTGELFF.

A few counts support this clone. The V call is TRBV27, the J call TRBJ2-7; 9 nucleotides match TRBD1. From germline, CDR1 is MNHEY and CDR2 SMNVEV (reference sequence). The CDR3 runs to 15 residues. Germline trimming cut 6 bases from V and 2 bases from J; bases unmatched to any gene: 8. CDR3 in amino acids: CASSAGTGSPYEQYF. CDR3 sequence (DNA): TGTGCCAGCAGCGCCGGGACAGGGTCCCCCTACGAGCAGTACTTC.